These T cell receptor beta chains were read from a single sample in a study of PD-1 blockade in classical Hodgkin lymphoma. The repertoire was sequenced with immunoSEQ multiplex PCR; TCRdb's copy has only in-frame clones and lacks some. The sample carries roughly 8,000 clones, around 84% recorded once. The specimen comprised peripheral blood mononuclear cells (PBMCs), sampled at baseline. Receptor source: a human donor with classical Hodgkin lymphoma. CDR3s include the opening cysteine and the closing phenylalanine or tryptophan. Fields, in order: CDR3 DNA, CDR3 protein, D gene, V gene, clone size, J gene. The D gene is left open where the match is weak. Only some rows state a clone size, as once, few, many or a class for expanded clones.

cdr3_nt: TGTGCCAGCACCCCACCGGGAGGTGGCTCCTACGAGCAGTACTTC
cdr3_aa: CASTPPGGGSYEQYF
d_call: TRBD2
v_call: TRBV5-3
clone_size: few
j_call: TRBJ2-7

cdr3_nt: TGCGCCAGCAGCCCGCGACAGGGTGGCGAGACCCAGTACTTC
cdr3_aa: CASSPRQGGETQYF
d_call: TRBD1
v_call: TRBV5-1
clone_size: .
j_call: TRBJ2-5

cdr3_nt: TGTGCCAGCAGCTCGCGAACAGATACGCAGTATTTT
cdr3_aa: CASSSRTDTQYF
d_call: .
v_call: TRBV7-2
clone_size: .
j_call: TRBJ2-3

cdr3_nt: TGTGCCAGCAGCACCACTAGCGGTACCCACGAGCAGTACTTC
cdr3_aa: CASSTTSGTHEQYF
d_call: TRBD2
v_call: TRBV27
clone_size: .
j_call: TRBJ2-7

cdr3_nt: TGTGCCAGCAGTTCTCTTTTCGACAGGGTCTACGAGCAGTACTTC
cdr3_aa: CASSSLFDRVYEQYF
d_call: TRBD1
v_call: TRBV27
clone_size: .
j_call: TRBJ2-7

cdr3_nt: TGCGCCAGCAGCTTACATACCGGGACAGGGGGCAATGAGCAGTTCTTC
cdr3_aa: CASSLHTGTGGNEQFF
d_call: TRBD1
v_call: TRBV5-1
clone_size: .
j_call: TRBJ2-1

cdr3_nt: TGTGCCAGTGGCGGCCGGGGAGGCACCGGGGAGCTGTTTTTT
cdr3_aa: CASGGRGGTGELFF
d_call: .
v_call: TRBV19
clone_size: .
j_call: TRBJ2-2

cdr3_nt: TGCGCCAGCAGTGAGCCCGGGACAGGCGGAAAACTGTTTTTT
cdr3_aa: CASSEPGTGGKLFF
d_call: TRBD1
v_call: TRBV10-2
clone_size: .
j_call: TRBJ1-4

cdr3_nt: TGTGCCAGCAGCGTCCGACCAGGGGACTACAATGAGCAGTTCTTC
cdr3_aa: CASSVRPGDYNEQFF
d_call: .
v_call: TRBV7-3
clone_size: .
j_call: TRBJ2-1

cdr3_nt: TGTGCCTGGAGTGGAGGGGGTCTCACCCTCCACTTT
cdr3_aa: CAWSGGGLTLHF
d_call: .
v_call: TRBV30
clone_size: once
j_call: TRBJ1-6

cdr3_nt: TGTGCCAGCAGCTTGGATCCCAGGGTTGGAGGCTACACCTTC
cdr3_aa: CASSLDPRVGGYTF
d_call: .
v_call: TRBV5-5
clone_size: .
j_call: TRBJ1-2

cdr3_nt: TGTGCCAGCAGCCCAGGGGGGACAGGGGGCGAGCAGTACTTC
cdr3_aa: CASSPGGTGGEQYF
d_call: TRBD1
v_call: TRBV11-3
clone_size: .
j_call: TRBJ2-7

cdr3_nt: TGTGCCAGCAGCTTGGCGGACTCGACGCAGTATTTT
cdr3_aa: CASSLADSTQYF
d_call: .
v_call: TRBV7-6
clone_size: .
j_call: TRBJ2-3

cdr3_nt: TGTGCCAGCTCACCAGGGCACCAAAACCCTGAAGCTTTCTTT
cdr3_aa: CASSPGHQNPEAFF
d_call: .
v_call: TRBV18
clone_size: .
j_call: TRBJ1-1

cdr3_nt: TGTGCCAGCACCAAACTAGCAGGTTACAATGAGCAGTTCTTC
cdr3_aa: CASTKLAGYNEQFF
d_call: .
v_call: TRBV6-5
clone_size: .
j_call: TRBJ2-1

cdr3_nt: TGTGCCAGCAGCAAAGCTGGGGACAGGGATAACTATGGCTACACCTTC
cdr3_aa: CASSKAGDRDNYGYTF
d_call: .
v_call: TRBV21-1
clone_size: few
j_call: TRBJ1-2

cdr3_nt: TGTGCCGGGGGACGGAAGGGACTTCTATCCTACGAGCAGTACTTC
cdr3_aa: CAGGRKGLLSYEQYF
d_call: .
v_call: TRBV30
clone_size: .
j_call: TRBJ2-7

cdr3_nt: TGTGCCAGCAGCTTGATACGTCCGGGAGATGAGCAGTTCTTC
cdr3_aa: CASSLIRPGDEQFF
d_call: .
v_call: TRBV5-5
clone_size: .
j_call: TRBJ2-1

cdr3_nt: TGTGCCAGCAGCAAAGTGAGGGGCTCCTACAATGAGCAGTTCTTC
cdr3_aa: CASSKVRGSYNEQFF
d_call: .
v_call: TRBV11-3
clone_size: .
j_call: TRBJ2-1

cdr3_nt: TGTGCCAGCAGTTACCACCCCAGGGGGAACACTGAAGCTTTCTTT
cdr3_aa: CASSYHPRGNTEAFF
d_call: .
v_call: TRBV6-5
clone_size: .
j_call: TRBJ1-1

cdr3_nt: TGCGCCAGCACAGGACAGCTTTCTGGAAACACCATATATTTT
cdr3_aa: CASTGQLSGNTIYF
d_call: .
v_call: TRBV10-2
clone_size: .
j_call: TRBJ1-3

cdr3_nt: TGTGCCAGCAGCTTAGCACTAGCGGGAGGAACTAGTACCGGGGAGCTGTTTTTT
cdr3_aa: CASSLALAGGTSTGELFF
d_call: TRBD2
v_call: TRBV7-6
clone_size: .
j_call: TRBJ2-2

cdr3_nt: TGTGCCAGCAGCCTATGGAACAATGAGCAGTTCTTC
cdr3_aa: CASSLWNNEQFF
d_call: .
v_call: TRBV7-9
clone_size: .
j_call: TRBJ2-1

cdr3_nt: TGTGCCAGTAAACGGGACAGCTTTAATGAAAAACTGTTTTTT
cdr3_aa: CASKRDSFNEKLFF
d_call: TRBD1
v_call: TRBV19
clone_size: .
j_call: TRBJ1-4

cdr3_nt: TGTGCCATCAGTGTGGACAACTATGGCTACACCTTC
cdr3_aa: CAISVDNYGYTF
d_call: .
v_call: TRBV10-3
clone_size: .
j_call: TRBJ1-2

cdr3_nt: TGTGCCTCACGTCGAAATGAAAAACTGTTTTTT
cdr3_aa: CASRRNEKLFF
d_call: .
v_call: TRBV19
clone_size: few
j_call: TRBJ1-4

cdr3_nt: TGTGCCAGCAGCTTAGCGCCCCGGACCCAGTACTTC
cdr3_aa: CASSLAPRTQYF
d_call: .
v_call: TRBV7-9
clone_size: .
j_call: TRBJ2-5

cdr3_nt: TGTGCCAGCAGCAAGTACGGTGAAGTAGGGGAGCTGTTTTTT
cdr3_aa: CASSKYGEVGELFF
d_call: .
v_call: TRBV7-7
clone_size: .
j_call: TRBJ2-2

cdr3_nt: TGTGCCAGCAGCGAGACTAGGACCGGGGAGCTGTTTTTT
cdr3_aa: CASSETRTGELFF
d_call: .
v_call: TRBV2
clone_size: few
j_call: TRBJ2-2

cdr3_nt: TGTGCCAGCAGGGGAGGGTTTGGCCAGCCCCAGCATTTT
cdr3_aa: CASRGGFGQPQHF
d_call: .
v_call: TRBV27
clone_size: .
j_call: TRBJ1-5

cdr3_nt: TGTGCCAGCAGTTTATTCGGGGGTGAGCAGTTCTTC
cdr3_aa: CASSLFGGEQFF
d_call: .
v_call: TRBV28
clone_size: .
j_call: TRBJ2-1

cdr3_nt: TGTGCCAGCTCACCAACGGGCAGGGAAAACATTCAGTACTTC
cdr3_aa: CASSPTGRENIQYF
d_call: .
v_call: TRBV18
clone_size: .
j_call: TRBJ2-4

cdr3_nt: TGTGCCACCCTAGATGGCTCAGCGTACGAGCAGTACTTC
cdr3_aa: CATLDGSAYEQYF
d_call: .
v_call: TRBV10-3
clone_size: .
j_call: TRBJ2-7

cdr3_nt: TGTGCCAGCAGCTTAGCTCAGGGGGTAGGGTCACCCCTCCACTTT
cdr3_aa: CASSLAQGVGSPLHF
d_call: TRBD1
v_call: TRBV7-2
clone_size: once
j_call: TRBJ1-6

cdr3_nt: TGTGCCAGTCGAACCGGGACAGGGCCCTACGAGCAGTACTTC
cdr3_aa: CASRTGTGPYEQYF
d_call: TRBD1
v_call: TRBV19
clone_size: .
j_call: TRBJ2-7

cdr3_nt: TGTGCCAGCAGCCCCCGAAGGGATGGCGGGGAGCTGTTTTTT
cdr3_aa: CASSPRRDGGELFF
d_call: .
v_call: TRBV9
clone_size: .
j_call: TRBJ2-2

cdr3_nt: TGTGCCAGCAGTCTGACTAGCAGCTCCTACAATGAGCAGTTCTTC
cdr3_aa: CASSLTSSSYNEQFF
d_call: TRBD2
v_call: TRBV7-9
clone_size: .
j_call: TRBJ2-1

cdr3_nt: TGCGCCAGCAGACTAGGAGGTTGGCAAGAGACCCAGTACTTC
cdr3_aa: CASRLGGWQETQYF
d_call: .
v_call: TRBV5-1
clone_size: .
j_call: TRBJ2-5

cdr3_nt: TGTGCCAGCAGCCAAGAATTCGGGAGGACCCAGTACTTC
cdr3_aa: CASSQEFGRTQYF
d_call: .
v_call: TRBV14
clone_size: .
j_call: TRBJ2-5

cdr3_nt: TGCGCCAGCAGCCCCCCGGTAGGGGTGGGGACGCGTGGCATGAACACTGAAGCTTTCTTT
cdr3_aa: CASSPPVGVGTRGMNTEAFF
d_call: .
v_call: TRBV5-1
clone_size: .
j_call: TRBJ1-1

cdr3_nt: TGTGCCAGCAGCGTACTCGGTGGACTAGCGGGAGGTGAGCAGTTCTTC
cdr3_aa: CASSVLGGLAGGEQFF
d_call: TRBD2
v_call: TRBV9
clone_size: once
j_call: TRBJ2-1

cdr3_nt: TGTGCCAGCAGCCCCAACTTAGCCCGATCTGATACGCAGTATTTT
cdr3_aa: CASSPNLARSDTQYF
d_call: .
v_call: TRBV7-3
clone_size: .
j_call: TRBJ2-3

cdr3_nt: TGTGCCAGCAGCCTCCCAAAGGCCAACCCCACAGATACGCAGTATTTT
cdr3_aa: CASSLPKANPTDTQYF
d_call: .
v_call: TRBV9
clone_size: .
j_call: TRBJ2-3

cdr3_nt: TGTGCCAGCATTGCCTCGAGCTCCTACGAGCAGTACTTC
cdr3_aa: CASIASSSYEQYF
d_call: .
v_call: TRBV28
clone_size: .
j_call: TRBJ2-7

cdr3_nt: TGTGCCAGCAGCGCCAGCACAGGGTTCTACAATGAGCAGTTCTTC
cdr3_aa: CASSASTGFYNEQFF
d_call: .
v_call: TRBV6-4
clone_size: .
j_call: TRBJ2-1

cdr3_nt: TGTGCCAGTAGTAAGGGGGACTATGGCTACACCTTC
cdr3_aa: CASSKGDYGYTF
d_call: .
v_call: TRBV19
clone_size: .
j_call: TRBJ1-2

cdr3_nt: TGTGCCAGCAGCTTAGTTCGGGGGGGGACCCTCGATTACGAGCAGTACTTC
cdr3_aa: CASSLVRGGTLDYEQYF
d_call: TRBD2
v_call: TRBV7-9
clone_size: .
j_call: TRBJ2-7

cdr3_nt: TGTGCCACCAGCAGAGATACAGGGGCCGGGGAGCTGTTTTTT
cdr3_aa: CATSRDTGAGELFF
d_call: TRBD1
v_call: TRBV15
clone_size: .
j_call: TRBJ2-2

cdr3_nt: TGTGCCAGCAGCTTAAAGGACAGGGCCGGCTATGGCTACACCTTC
cdr3_aa: CASSLKDRAGYGYTF
d_call: TRBD1
v_call: TRBV7-2
clone_size: once
j_call: TRBJ1-2

cdr3_nt: TGTGCCAGCAGCCCGGGACTAGCGGGAGGGTGGGACGAGCAGTACTTC
cdr3_aa: CASSPGLAGGWDEQYF
d_call: TRBD2
v_call: TRBV14
clone_size: .
j_call: TRBJ2-7

cdr3_nt: TGTGCCAGCAGCGGGAGGGGACAGGGAATGAAAAATGAGCAGTTCTTC
cdr3_aa: CASSGRGQGMKNEQFF
d_call: TRBD1
v_call: TRBV9
clone_size: .
j_call: TRBJ2-1

cdr3_nt: TGTGCCAGCAGCTTAGTTCCACCGAGCGGGTGGATCTACGAGCAGTACTTC
cdr3_aa: CASSLVPPSGWIYEQYF
d_call: .
v_call: TRBV7-2
clone_size: .
j_call: TRBJ2-7

cdr3_nt: TGTGCCAGCAGTGAAGCTAGCGGGACGCAGTATTTT
cdr3_aa: CASSEASGTQYF
d_call: TRBD2
v_call: TRBV2
clone_size: .
j_call: TRBJ2-3

cdr3_nt: TGTGCCAGCAGTTTATGGGACAGTTCCTACGAGCAGTACTTC
cdr3_aa: CASSLWDSSYEQYF
d_call: .
v_call: TRBV28
clone_size: .
j_call: TRBJ2-7

cdr3_nt: TGCGCCAGCAGCTTGAATTCGGGGACAGGGAATGAAAAACTGTTTTTT
cdr3_aa: CASSLNSGTGNEKLFF
d_call: TRBD1
v_call: TRBV5-1
clone_size: .
j_call: TRBJ1-4